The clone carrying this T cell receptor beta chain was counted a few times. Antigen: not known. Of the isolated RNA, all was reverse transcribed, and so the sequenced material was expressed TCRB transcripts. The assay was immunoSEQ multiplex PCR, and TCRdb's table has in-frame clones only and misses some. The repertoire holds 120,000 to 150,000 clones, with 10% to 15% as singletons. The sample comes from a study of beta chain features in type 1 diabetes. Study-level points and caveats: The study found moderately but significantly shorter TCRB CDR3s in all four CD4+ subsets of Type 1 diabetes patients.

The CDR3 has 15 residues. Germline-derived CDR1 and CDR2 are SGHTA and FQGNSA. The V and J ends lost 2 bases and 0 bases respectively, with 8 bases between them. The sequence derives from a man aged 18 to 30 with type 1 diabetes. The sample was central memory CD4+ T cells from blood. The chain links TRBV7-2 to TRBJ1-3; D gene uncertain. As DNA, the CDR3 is TGTGCCAGCAGCTTACAGACCAGCTCTGGAAACACCATATATTTT. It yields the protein CASSLQTSSGNTIYF.